The 23 T cell receptor beta chains below come from one sample, sequenced in a study of graft-versus-host responses after intestinal transplantation. Antigen specificity for these receptors is unknown. Here immunoSEQ multiplex PCR was the method, and the copy in TCRdb shows in-frame clones only, minus some. In the table there are about 120,000 clones, 93% of which are singletons. Source: unstimulated CD8+ T cells sorted from spleen or lymph node cells, taken before transplant. Source of these receptors: a human donor who was the organ donor for an intestinal transplant.

The chain is built from TRBV27 and TRBJ2-5, with 7 bases fitting TRBD1. The CDR3 is 16 residues long. Trimming took 1 base from V and 3 from J; bases not matched to a gene: 8. The germline gives CDR1 MNHEY, CDR2 SMNVEV (reference sequence). The CDR3 DNA reads as TGTGCCAGCAGTTTATTCGGGACAGCTGGCAAAGAGACCCAGTACTTC. Translated, it gives CASSLFGTAGKETQYF.

V and J are TRBV20-1 and TRBJ1-1; D is unresolved. The CDR3 runs 10 residues. Trimming shortened V by 6 bases and J by 6 bases, and 8 bases separated the two germline ends. Looked up from germline, CDR1 is DFQATT and CDR2 is SNEGSKA (reference sequence). The CDR3 reads CSAGCSEAFF. CDR3 nucleotides: TGCAGTGCCGGGTGTTCTGAAGCTTTCTTT.

This rearrangement joins TRBV7-2 to TRBJ2-3, with 8 bases that match TRBD2. The CDR3 has 16 residues. Germline V CDR1 and CDR2: SGHTA, FQGNSA. The J segment lost 0 bases and the V segment lost 1 base, leaving 3 bases of the junction unmatched. This CDR3 is CASSLVSGVSTDTQYF. The DNA of the CDR3 is TGTGCCAGCAGCTTAGTTAGCGGGGTGAGCACAGATACGCAGTATTTT.

This rearrangement joins TRBV4-3 to TRBJ2-2; maybe TRBD1 (5 bases). The V end was cut by 0 bases, the J end by 5 bases, with 16 bases between. The CDR3 is 17 residues long. Germline CDR1 reads LGHNA; CDR2 reads YSLEER. The CDR3 DNA reads TGCGCCAGCAGCCAAGATTTGCAGGGTTGGGGAACCGGGGAGCTGTTTTTT. Translation: CASSQDLQGWGTGELFF.

The J gene is TRBJ2-1, the V gene TRBV29-1; D tentatively fits TRBD1 or TRBD2 (6 bases each). Deletions cut 8 bases from V and 3 bases from J, with 14 bases between. Looked up from germline, CDR1 is SQVTM and CDR2 is ANQGSEA. The CDR3 is 13 residues long. The CDR3 bases are TGCAGCCCCCGCGAGGGGGGCTACAATGAGCAGTTCTTC. Translation: CSPREGGYNEQFF.

The rearrangement joins TRBV5-4 to TRBJ2-2, with D unresolved. Deletions cut 4 bases from V and 8 bases from J, with 9 bases between. Germline lookup yields CDR1 SGHNT and CDR2 YYREEE (reference sequence). The CDR3 totals 12 residues. CDR3 bases: TGTGCCAGCAGCAACTATGGGGGGGAGCTGTTTTTT. Translation gives CASSNYGGELFF.

The chain is built from TRBV27 and TRBJ1-1, with 7 nucleotides matching TRBD1. The germline CDR1 and CDR2 sequences are MNHEY and SMNVEV (reference sequence). The CDR3 has 15 amino acids. Losses at the gene ends were 6 bases for V and 1 base for J; bases not matched to a gene: 8. CDR3 DNA: TGTGCCAGCAGGTCTCAACGGGACAGGAACACTGAAGCTTTCTTT. This encodes CASRSQRDRNTEAFF.

The chain combines TRBV27 with TRBJ1-1; D remains ambiguous. Germline-derived CDR1 and CDR2 are MNHEY and SMNVEV (reference sequence). The CDR3 totals 14 residues. V lost 1 base, J lost 1 base, and 7 bases lay in between. The CDR3 spells CASSLYGSNTEAFF. The CDR3 DNA is TGTGCCAGCAGTTTATACGGGTCGAACACTGAAGCTTTCTTT.

V and J are TRBV15 and TRBJ2-3; D remains ambiguous. Trimming shortened V by 3 bases and J by 3 bases, and 7 bases separated the two germline ends. The CDR3 is made up of 13 amino acids. In germline, CDR1 is LNHNV, CDR2 YYDKDF (reference sequence). The CDR3 nucleotides are TGTGCCACCAGCAGCTACGCGACAGATACGCAGTATTTT. Translated, it gives CATSSYATDTQYF.

The chain recombines TRBV4-1 with TRBJ2-7; 9 bases agree with TRBD2. With V trimmed by 3 bases and J by 2 bases, 5 bases remained unmatched. The CDR3 is made up of 15 amino acids. The germline V gene has CDR1 MGHRA and CDR2 YSYEKL. As DNA, the CDR3 is TGCGCCAGCAGCCATTCTAGCGGGAACCCCTACGAGCAGTACTTC. Translation gives CASSHSSGNPYEQYF.

This chain uses TRBV6-1 with TRBJ2-3; 8 bases agree with TRBD2. Germline CDR1 is MNHNS and CDR2 is SASEGT. This CDR3 is 15 amino acids long. Trimming at V came to 3 bases and at J to 2 bases, leaving 4 bases not matched to a gene. In DNA form, the CDR3 reads TGTGCCAGCAGTGAGTTAGCGGGACTCACAGATACGCAGTATTTT. Translating gives CASSELAGLTDTQYF.

The genes are TRBV4-3 and TRBJ2-4; D gene unclear. The germline V and J ends were trimmed by 4 bases and 0 bases, with 10 bases remaining between them. The CDR3 covers 15 residues. Per the germline V gene, CDR1 is LGHNA and CDR2 is YSLEER. The CDR3 sequence is CASSRLGLAKNIQYF. CDR3 coding DNA: TGCGCCAGCAGCCGCCTAGGGCTAGCCAAAAACATTCAGTACTTC.

The V and J genes are TRBV10-3 and TRBJ2-7; no firm D call. CDR1 is ENHRY, CDR2 SYGVKD, per germline. CDR3 length: 13 amino acids. Trimming took off 6 bases at V and 0 bases at J, with 9 bases between the two ends. CDR3 sequence (DNA): TGTGCCATCAGGGACCAGAGCTCCTACGAGCAGTACTTC. Protein sequence: CAIRDQSSYEQYF.

The gene calls are TRBV19 and TRBJ2-3; weak D call: TRBD2 (6 bases). The CDR3 loop spans 14 amino acids. Per the germline V gene, CDR1 is LNHDA and CDR2 is SQIVND (reference sequence). Trimming took 5 bases from V and 3 from J, leaving 12 bases between them. CDR3 sequence: CASSPGVGTDTQYF. The DNA for the CDR3 is TGTGCCAGTAGTCCGGGAGTGGGAACAGATACGCAGTATTTT. Looking up the rest from reference TRBV19 and TRBJ2-3 gives the full variable domain: DGGITQSPKYLFRKEGQNVTLSCEQNLNHDAMYWYRQDPGQGLRLIYYSQIVNDFQKGDIAEGYSVSREKKESFPLTVTSAQKNPTAFYLCASSPGVGTDTQYFGPGTRLTVL.

This clone occurred once. V and J are TRBV4-1 and TRBJ2-2; D is ambiguous. V lost 4 bases and J lost 0, with 9 bases in between. This CDR3 has 15 amino acids. Germline CDR1 reads MGHRA; CDR2 reads YSYEKL. CDR3 sequence reads: CASSPHAANTGELFF. In DNA, the CDR3 is TGCGCCAGCAGCCCCCACGCAGCGAACACCGGGGAGCTGTTTTTT.

V gene TRBV4-1 combines with J gene TRBJ1-1; D not certain. V shed 0 bases and J shed 4 bases, with 18 bases lying between them. Germline V gives CDR1 MGHRA, CDR2 YSYEKL. The CDR3 runs 17 residues. The CDR3 DNA follows: TGCGCCAGCAGCCAAGATCAATGGCGGATGGACCGCACTGAAGCTTTCTTT. It specifies CASSQDQWRMDRTEAFF.

V and J are TRBV2 and TRBJ1-2; 7 nucleotides agree with TRBD1. Germline lookup yields CDR1 SNHLY and CDR2 FYNNEI. The trim removed 6 bases at V and 0 bases at J, leaving 7 bases unmatched. This CDR3 is built from 15 residues. The CDR3 loop is CASRDPDRPNYGYTF. Here the CDR3 DNA reads TGTGCCAGCAGGGACCCGGACAGGCCTAACTATGGCTACACCTTC. Using reference TRBV2 and TRBJ1-2 for the parts outside the CDR3, the full variable domain is EPEVTQTPSHQVTQMGQEVILRCVPISNHLYFYWYRQILGQKVEFLVSFYNNEISEKSEIFDDQFSVERPDGSNFTLKIRSTKLEDSAMYFCASRDPDRPNYGYTFGSGTRLTVV.

The gene calls are TRBV5-4 and TRBJ2-7; TRBD1 matches 9 bases. The CDR3 runs to 14 residues. V lost 4 bases to trimming and J lost 4 bases; unmatched junction nucleotides: 6. CDR1 SGHNT and CDR2 YYREEE come from the germline V gene (reference sequence). CDR3 in DNA: TGTGCCAGCAGCCCGGGACAGGGACTATACGAGCAGTACTTC. The encoded protein is CASSPGQGLYEQYF.

J is TRBJ1-2 and V is TRBV10-2; perhaps TRBD1 as D (6 bases). The length of the CDR3 is 14 residues. The ends were cut back, 2 bases at V and 4 bases at J, with 11 bases in the middle. Germline loops: CDR1 WSHSY, CDR2 SAAADI. For the CDR3, the DNA is TGCGCCAGCAGTGAGATCCAGGGGAGCTATGGCTACACCTTC. It encodes CASSEIQGSYGYTF.

This sequence joins TRBV6-6 and TRBJ1-2; D unresolved. The V end was cut by 6 bases, the J end by 1 base, with 9 bases between. The CDR3 covers 13 residues. Germline assignment: CDR1 MNHNY and CDR2 SVGAGI (reference sequence). For the CDR3, the DNA is TGTGCCAGCAGATTCCCCCTTAACTATGGCTACACCTTC. Protein product: CASRFPLNYGYTF.

The chain is built from TRBV2 and TRBJ2-5; no reliable D call. CDR1 is SNHLY, CDR2 FYNNEI, per germline. CDR3 length equals 15 residues. Trimming stripped 10 bases from V and 1 base from J, with 19 bases between. CDR3 DNA sequence: TGTGCCAACCTGAATCCCTCCGGCGGCCAAGAGACCCAGTACTTC. Residues: CANLNPSGGQETQYF.

The sample holds one count of this clone. The gene calls are TRBV7-8 and TRBJ1-1; no definite D call. V was shortened by 2 bases and J by 3 bases, with 13 bases between the two germline ends. The CDR3 spans 15 residues. Germline CDR1 and CDR2: SGHVS and FQNEAQ. CDR3 amino acids: CASSLFRSRDTEAFF. DNA of the CDR3: TGTGCCAGCAGCTTATTCAGGAGTCGGGACACTGAAGCTTTCTTT. The whole variable domain, remainder taken from reference TRBV7-8 and TRBJ1-1, is GAGVSQSPRYKVAKRGQDVALRCDPISGHVSLFWYQQALGQGPEFLTYFQNEAQLDKSGLPSDRFFAERPEGSVSTLKIQRTQQEDSAVYLCASSLFRSRDTEAFFGQGTRLTVV.

The genes are TRBV4-1 and TRBJ1-2; no firm D call. V shed 5 bases and J shed 5 bases, with 15 bases lying between them. The germline V gene encodes CDR1 MGHRA and CDR2 YSYEKL. This CDR3 has 14 residues. CDR3 DNA sequence: TGCGCCAGCAGCATGACCCGTAGAGCATATGGCTACACCTTC. Amino acids: CASSMTRRAYGYTF.